Shown below are 27 T cell receptor beta chains from a single sample sequenced in a study of shared clonotypes between healthy human individuals. TCRdb keeps only in-frame clones here, not all; method: immunoSEQ multiplex PCR. Of about 1.5 million clones in the sample, 95% to 99% were seen once. Sequences were obtained from naive CD4+ T cells sorted from blood. The subset denotes: CD45RA+ positively selected. The origin of the receptors is a man aged 25 to 40 in good health.

V is TRBV5-1 and J is TRBJ2-6; 7 bases are shared with TRBD1. The V segment lost 6 bases and the J segment 0 bases; nucleotides outside the gene matches: 3. The CDR3 totals 15 residues. Germline loops: CDR1 SGHRS, CDR2 YFSETQ. The CDR3 reads CASTGQASGANVLTF. The CDR3 bases are TGCGCCAGCACTGGACAGGCCTCTGGGGCCAACGTCCTGACTTTC.

The chain combines TRBV19 with TRBJ2-2; either TRBD1 or TRBD2 may fit D (6 bases each). V lost 3 bases to trimming and J lost 5 bases, with 13 bases between them. Germline V CDR1 and CDR2: LNHDA, SQIVND (reference sequence). This CDR3 is built from 15 residues. The CDR3 bases are TGTGCCAGTAGTATCTACAGGGAGGTTACCGGGGAGCTGTTTTTT. This translates into CASSIYREVTGELFF.

This chain uses TRBV9 with TRBJ2-1, with TRBD2 matching 11 bases. V lost 4 bases and J lost 7; bases outside the gene matches: 19. The CDR3 spans 19 residues. Germline values: CDR1 SGDLS, CDR2 YYNGEE. Here the CDR3 DNA reads TGTGCCAGCAGCCCCGAGATAGCGGGAGGGCCGACTGTCAAGAATGAGCAGTTCTTC. This codes for CASSPEIAGGPTVKNEQFF.

The chain couples TRBV7-6 to TRBJ2-3, with a tentative D call TRBD1 (5 bases). V lost 5 bases and J lost 6, with 9 bases in between. CDR3 size: 12 residues. The V gene's germline CDR1 is SGHVS and CDR2 FNYEAQ. The CDR3 loop is CASSPNRDTQYF. The CDR3 DNA reads as TGTGCCAGCAGCCCGAACAGGGATACGCAGTATTTT. Drawing the rest from reference TRBV7-6 and TRBJ2-3, the complete variable domain is GAGVSQSPRYKVTKRGQDVALRCDPISGHVSLYWYRQALGQGPEFLTYFNYEAQQDKSGLPNDRFSAERPEGSISTLTIQRTEQRDSAMYRCASSPNRDTQYFGPGTRLTVL.

The chain joins TRBV2 to TRBJ2-2; D is perhaps TRBD1 or TRBD2 (6 bases each). Germline values: CDR1 SNHLY, CDR2 FYNNEI. The ends were cut back, 4 bases at V and 6 bases at J, with 12 bases in the middle. The CDR3 loop spans 14 amino acids. The CDR3 region is CASSGLRGPGELFF. The CDR3 nucleotides read TGTGCCAGCAGTGGTCTCCGGGGGCCCGGGGAGCTGTTTTTT.

Points on this clone: The identical CDR3 is also encoded by other nucleotide sequences in the sample. The chain is built from TRBV9 and TRBJ2-1, with D maybe TRBD2 (6 bases). The CDR3 length is 15 residues. V lost 0 bases to trimming and J lost 4 bases, with 11 bases between them. Germline V gene data show CDR1 as SGDLS and CDR2 as YYNGEE. The CDR3 here is CASSVGRERYNEQFF. CDR3 sequence (DNA): TGTGCCAGCAGCGTAGGACGGGAGCGATACAATGAGCAGTTCTTC.

CDR3 nucleotides: TGTGCCAGCAGCCGCGGGGGATTAGCGATTAACACCGGGGAGCTGTTTTTT. Translated: CASSRGGLAINTGELFF. The chain carries TRBV9 and TRBJ2-2, with 7 bases aligning to TRBD2. Germline CDR1 is SGDLS and CDR2 is YYNGEE. This CDR3 has 17 amino acids. Trimming at V came to 4 bases and at J to 2 bases, leaving 11 bases not matched to a gene.

A remark on this clone: This CDR3 is also generated by other DNA sequences in the sample. V is TRBV7-2 and J is TRBJ1-1; D is ambiguous. This CDR3 is 15 amino acids long. The germline V and J ends were trimmed by 1 base and 0 bases, with 9 bases remaining between them. CDR1 and CDR2 from the germline V gene are SGHTA and FQGNSA. The CDR3 sequence is CASSLDGRVNTEAFF. As DNA, the CDR3 is TGTGCCAGCAGCTTAGACGGCAGAGTGAACACTGAAGCTTTCTTT. Variable domain in full (rest from reference TRBV7-2 and TRBJ1-1): GAGVSQSPSNKVTEKGKDVELRCDPISGHTALYWYRQSLGQGLEFLIYFQGNSAPDKSGLPSDRFSAERTGGSVSTLTIQRTQQEDSAVYLCASSLDGRVNTEAFFGQGTRLTVV.

The V gene is TRBV25-1, the J gene TRBJ2-1; D not resolved. The CDR3 sequence is 14 residues long. V dropped 4 bases and J dropped 2 bases, with 9 bases sitting between them. Germline assignment: CDR1 MGHDK and CDR2 SYGVNS. DNA of the CDR3: TGTGCCAGCAGTGCCCTGAGCACCTACAATGAGCAGTTCTTC. Translation gives CASSALSTYNEQFF. Full variable domain (outside the CDR3, taken from reference TRBV25-1 and TRBJ2-1): EADIYQTPRYLVIGTGKKITLECSQTMGHDKMYWYQQDPGMELHLIHYSYGVNSTEKGDLSSESTVSRIRTEHFPLTLESARPSHTSQYLCASSALSTYNEQFFGPGTRLTVL.

The chain combines TRBV5-1 with TRBJ2-7; TRBD1 agrees at 7 bases. V was clipped by 0 bases and J by 3 bases; unmatched bases: 9. The CDR3 is 16 amino acids. Germline CDR1 and CDR2: SGHRS and YFSETQ. The CDR3 loop is CASSLAGQPGVYEQYF. The CDR3 coding sequence is TGCGCCAGCAGCTTGGCGGGACAGCCAGGAGTCTACGAGCAGTACTTC.

CDR3 sequence: CASRADAEKLFF. CDR3 bases: TGTGCCAGCAGAGCGGACGCCGAAAAACTGTTTTTT. The chain couples TRBV2 to TRBJ1-4; D not resolved. The CDR3 is 12 residues long. Looked up from germline, CDR1 is SNHLY and CDR2 is FYNNEI. Trimming cost V 6 bases and J 8 bases, with 10 bases left between them.

The gene calls are TRBV7-9 and TRBJ2-7, with a possible D match to TRBD2 (5 bases). V was trimmed by 2 bases and J by 1 base, leaving 9 bases between them. Germline CDR1 is SEHNR and CDR2 is FQNEAQ (reference sequence). This CDR3 has 14 amino acids. This CDR3 reads CASSLRTGSYEQYF. CDR3 nucleotide sequence: TGTGCCAGCAGCTTAAGGACGGGATCCTACGAGCAGTACTTC.

The V gene is TRBV7-2, the J gene TRBJ2-1; D may be TRBD1 or TRBD2 (5 bases each). V dropped 4 bases and J dropped 2 bases, with 6 bases sitting between them. CDR3 length: 13 residues. Germline V gene data show CDR1 as SGHTA and CDR2 as FQGNSA. The CDR3 coding sequence is TGTGCCAGCAGCTGGGGGACCTACAATGAGCAGTTCTTC. This gives the protein CASSWGTYNEQFF.

This chain uses TRBV21-1 with TRBJ2-7; the DNA was not compared with TRBD1, the D call given in the table. TRBV21-1 is given as a pseudogene. This CDR3 is built from 16 residues. The CDR3 region is CASSKSSGDRSYEQYF. The DNA of the CDR3 is TGTGCCAGCAGCAAATCTTCCGGGGACAGGAGCTACGAGCAGTACTTC.

V usage is TRBV5-1 and J usage is TRBJ2-7; D possibly corresponds to TRBD2 (5 bases). This CDR3 spans 14 amino acids. The V end lost 3 bases, the J end lost 2 bases, and 12 bases lay between the germline ends. The germline CDR1 and CDR2 sequences are SGHRS and YFSETQ. The CDR3 sequence is CASSSGLNTYEQYF. In nucleotides, the CDR3 is TGCGCCAGCAGCTCAGGACTGAACACCTACGAGCAGTACTTC. The entire variable domain, with the rest obtained from reference TRBV5-1 and TRBJ2-7, is as follows: KAGVTQTPRYLIKTRGQQVTLSCSPISGHRSVSWYQQTPGQGLQFLFEYFSETQRNKGNFPGRFSGRQFSNSRSEMNVSTLELGDSALYLCASSSGLNTYEQYFGPGTRLTVT.

The chain couples TRBV11-2 to TRBJ2-1, with 12 nucleotides matching TRBD2. Germline CDR1 and CDR2: SGHAT and FQNNGV. V shed 6 bases and J 4 bases; nucleotides not matched to a gene: 7. This CDR3 region has 16 residues. This CDR3 is CASSSSGRALYNEQFF. As DNA, the CDR3 is TGTGCCAGCAGTTCTAGCGGGAGGGCCCTTTACAATGAGCAGTTCTTC. Together with reference TRBV11-2 and TRBJ2-1, the CDR3 gives the full variable domain: EAGVAQSPRYKIIEKRQSVAFWCNPISGHATLYWYQQILGQGPKLLIQFQNNGVVDDSQLPKDRFSAERLKGVDSTLKIQPAKLEDSAVYLCASSSSGRALYNEQFFGPGTRLTVL.

In its sample, this clone was seen once. The chain is built from TRBV29-1 and TRBJ2-7, with TRBD2 matching 13 bases. CDR3 length equals 14 residues. Germline loops: CDR1 SQVTM, CDR2 ANQGSEA. V gave up 5 bases and J gave up 5 bases; unmatched junction bases: 6. CDR3 residues: CSVRGLAGENEQYF. CDR3 nucleotide sequence: TGCAGCGTTCGTGGACTAGCGGGAGAAAACGAGCAGTACTTC.

The chain couples TRBV6-1 to TRBJ1-2; D remains unclear. This CDR3 region has 12 residues. The germline gives CDR1 MNHNS, CDR2 SASEGT. Trimming pared 3 bases from V and 4 bases from J, leaving 6 bases between. The CDR3 is CASSETSYGYTF. Here the CDR3 DNA reads TGTGCCAGCAGTGAGACCTCCTATGGCTACACCTTC.

This sequence joins TRBV19 and TRBJ2-7; 10 nucleotides align to TRBD2. The CDR3 runs to 19 residues. After removal of 4 bases from V and 1 base from J, the junction contained 16 bases not matched to a gene. Germline V CDR1 and CDR2: LNHDA, SQIVND (reference sequence). This chain's CDR3 is CASSTPRGQASGGSYEQYF. The CDR3 bases are TGTGCCAGTAGTACCCCCCGCGGACAAGCTAGCGGGGGATCCTACGAGCAGTACTTC.

The CDR3 region is CASSEADSSYGYTF. The CDR3 DNA reads as TGCGCCAGCAGCGAGGCAGACAGTTCCTATGGCTACACCTTC. The V gene is TRBV5-1, the J gene TRBJ1-2; TRBD1 might be the D (5 bases). Germline CDR1 SGHRS, CDR2 YFSETQ. This CDR3 has 14 amino acids. Trimming removed 4 bases from V and 4 bases from J, with 14 bases in between. The variable domain in full, completed from reference TRBV5-1 and TRBJ1-2, reads KAGVTQTPRYLIKTRGQQVTLSCSPISGHRSVSWYQQTPGQGLQFLFEYFSETQRNKGNFPGRFSGRQFSNSRSEMNVSTLELGDSALYLCASSEADSSYGYTFGSGTRLTVV.

This chain joins TRBV11-2 and TRBJ1-1, with D perhaps matching TRBD1 (6 bases). CDR1 and CDR2 (germline): SGHAT, FQNNGV. The CDR3 is 13 residues long. V was cut by 5 bases and J by 6 bases, with 13 bases left in between. DNA of the CDR3: TGTGCCAGCAGCCGCACCCAGGGGCCTGAAGCTTTCTTT. The encoded protein is CASSRTQGPEAFF.

The genes are TRBV5-1 and TRBJ2-7, with 8 bases matching TRBD2. The germline gives CDR1 SGHRS, CDR2 YFSETQ. The V gene end was trimmed by 4 bases and the J gene end by 1 base; junction bases not matched to a gene: 10. The CDR3 sequence is 16 residues long. The CDR3: CASSPLSGSKSYEQYF. CDR3 in DNA: TGCGCCAGCAGCCCCCTCAGCGGGAGTAAGTCCTACGAGCAGTACTTC. The complete variable domain, with remaining parts taken from reference TRBV5-1 and TRBJ2-7, reads KAGVTQTPRYLIKTRGQQVTLSCSPISGHRSVSWYQQTPGQGLQFLFEYFSETQRNKGNFPGRFSGRQFSNSRSEMNVSTLELGDSALYLCASSPLSGSKSYEQYFGPGTRLTVT.

This chain connects TRBV23-1 to TRBJ2-7, with TRBD1 as a possible D gene (5 bases). TRBV23-1 qualifies as an ORF whose function is uncertain. The CDR3 extends over 15 amino acids. V lost 2 bases and J 3 bases, leaving 14 bases between the germline ends. CDR3 amino acids: CASSQAGKGHYEQYF. The CDR3 DNA reads TGCGCCAGCAGTCAAGCAGGGAAAGGGCACTACGAGCAGTACTTC.

This chain connects TRBV18 to TRBJ2-3; TRBD2 aligns across 9 bases. Germline CDR1 and CDR2: KGHSH and LQKENI. This CDR3 contains 15 residues. The trim removed 4 bases at V and 4 bases at J, leaving 6 bases unmatched. The CDR3 loop reads CASSQSSGKADTQYF. CDR3 sequence (DNA): TGTGCCAGCTCACAATCTAGCGGGAAGGCAGATACGCAGTATTTT.

Details on this clone: This same CDR3 is encoded by further DNA sequences in the sample. The V and J genes are TRBV20-1 and TRBJ1-1; D unresolved. This CDR3 contains 11 residues. CDR1 is DFQATT, CDR2 SNEGSKA, per germline (reference sequence). V lost 6 bases and J 1 base, leaving 6 bases between the germline ends. The CDR3 sequence is CSALRNTEAFF. CDR3 nucleotides: TGCAGTGCCCTTCGGAACACTGAAGCTTTCTTT.

The chain uses TRBV27 and TRBJ1-3; TRBD1 might be the D (5 bases). The V end was cut by 2 bases, the J end by 0 bases, with 8 bases between. The CDR3 has 15 residues. Germline V gene lookup returns CDR1 MNHEY and CDR2 SMNVEV (reference sequence). For the CDR3, the DNA is TGTGCCAGCAGTTTACAGGGAAGCTCTGGAAACACCATATATTTT. Protein product: CASSLQGSSGNTIYF.

The chain links TRBV29-1 to TRBJ1-2, with 7 bases matching TRBD1. The V segment lost 4 bases and the J segment 3 bases; nucleotides outside the gene matches: 5. The CDR3 sequence is 13 residues long. Looked up from germline, CDR1 is SQVTM and CDR2 is ANQGSEA. In nucleotides, the CDR3 is TGCAGCGTTGGGAAGGGGGCTTACTATGGCTACACCTTC. This codes for CSVGKGAYYGYTF.